This T cell receptor (beta chain) was captured by sequencing in a study of cytomegalovirus exposure and HLA in healthy donors. PCR primers comprised 60 Vbeta and 13 Jbeta primers. The table came from immunoSEQ multiplex PCR; TCRdb's copy has only in-frame clones and leaves some out. This table has around 100,000 clones, around 72% appearing once. The CDR3 is 14 residues long. V shed 5 bases and J shed 7 bases, with 14 bases lying between them. CDR1 is SNHLY, CDR2 FYNNEI, per germline. Sequencing was done on a sample of PBMCs. The source is a male donor in good health and CMV-seropositive. The genes are TRBV2 and TRBJ1-4; the D gene is possibly TRBD1 (5 bases). The CDR3 here is CASSFLRGREKLFF. For the CDR3, the DNA is TGTGCCAGCAGTTTCCTTAGGGGCCGTGAAAAACTGTTTTTT.